A single sample is the source of the 12 T cell receptor beta chains below, sequenced in a study of T cells after yellow fever vaccination. MiXCR, applied by TCRdb to the 5' RACE reads, yields one record per CDR3 protein. The sample carries 300,000 to 400,000 distinct CDR3 sequences, around an eighth recorded once. The sequenced sample was CD4+ T cells sorted from PBMCs, obtained 15 days after the yellow fever booster vaccination. Receptors were obtained from a man between 18 and 35 years old who received the YFV17D yellow fever vaccine.

This clonotype was counted many times. J is TRBJ1-5 and V is TRBV5-1; a weak D match, TRBD1 (5 bases). V dropped 3 bases and J dropped 4 bases, with 8 bases sitting between them. Germline V gene lookup returns CDR1 SGHRS and CDR2 YFSETQ. This CDR3 contains 13 residues. The CDR3: CASSWDGNQPQHF. The CDR3 coding sequence is TGCGCCAGCAGCTGGGACGGAAATCAGCCCCAGCATTTT.

This clonotype was recorded at least ten times. CDR3 residues: CASSPDGLNEKLFF. The CDR3, as DNA: TGCGCCAGCAGCCCGGACGGGCTTAATGAAAAACTGTTTTTT. This chain connects TRBV4-1 to TRBJ1-4; D uncertain. V dropped 4 bases and J dropped 4 bases, with 10 bases sitting between them. The CDR3 runs 14 residues. Germline values: CDR1 MGHRA, CDR2 YSYEKL.

The chain links TRBV5-1 to TRBJ2-6; possibly TRBD1 for D (5 bases). From germline, CDR1 is SGHRS and CDR2 YFSETQ. The CDR3 extends over 16 amino acids. The ends were cut back, 3 bases at V and 0 bases at J, with 10 bases in the middle. The chain's CDR3 is CASSSQVLSGANVLTF. CDR3 bases: TGCGCCAGCAGCTCACAGGTTCTCTCTGGGGCCAACGTCCTGACTTTC.

The chain joins TRBV7-2 to TRBJ2-6; 7 nucleotides agree with TRBD1. The CDR3 loop spans 16 amino acids. V lost 5 bases and J lost 2; bases outside the gene matches: 6. Germline-derived CDR1 and CDR2 are SGHTA and FQGNSA. Written as DNA, the CDR3 is TGTGCCAGCAGCGCCGGCACAGGGGCTGGGGCCAACGTCCTGACTTTC. This translates into CASSAGTGAGANVLTF.

This clonotype was counted between two and nine times. CDR3 region: CASSLAPGAGNEQFF. Here the CDR3 DNA reads TGCGCCAGCAGCTTGGCGCCAGGGGCGGGCAATGAGCAGTTCTTC. The V and J genes are TRBV5-1 and TRBJ2-1, with D perhaps TRBD1 (6 bases). This CDR3 region has 15 residues. The V end lost 0 bases, the J end lost 6 bases, and 13 bases lay between the germline ends. Germline CDR1 and CDR2: SGHRS and YFSETQ.

The chain is built from TRBV12-3 or TRBV12-4 and TRBJ1-2, with D possibly being TRBD1 (6 bases). This CDR3 contains 14 residues. With 5 bases removed from V and 4 bases from J, the gap between germline ends came to 14 bases. DNA of the CDR3: TGTGCCAGCAGTACCCGAGAGGGGGGCTATGGCTACACCTTC. This encodes CASSTREGGYGYTF.

This clonotype was recorded a few times. This chain joins TRBV12-5 and TRBJ2-1, with D possibly TRBD1 on 6 matching bases. Germline loops: CDR1 LGHNT, CDR2 FRNRAP. This CDR3 contains 13 residues. Trimming left V 2 bases short and J 13 bases short, with 15 bases between. As DNA, the CDR3 is TGTGCTAGTGGTTTGCGACAGGCCTCAATCCAGTTCTTC. Encoded protein: CASGLRQASIQFF. Full variable domain (rest looked up from reference TRBV12-5 and TRBJ2-1): DARVTQTPRHKVTEMGQEVTMRCQPILGHNTVFWYRQTMMQGLELLAYFRNRAPLDDSGMPKDRFSAEMPDATLATLKIQPSEPRDSAVYFCASGLRQASIQFFGPGTRLTVL.

The gene calls are TRBV29-1 and TRBJ1-4; D is undetermined. CDR3 length: 12 amino acids. Trimming left V 4 bases short and J 4 bases short, with 7 bases between. The germline V gene encodes CDR1 SQVTM and CDR2 ANQGSEA. The DNA of the CDR3 is TGCAGCGTTGGTGCCCGTAATGAAAAACTGTTTTTT. Encoded protein: CSVGARNEKLFF.

The V and J genes are TRBV10-3 and TRBJ2-1, with TRBD2 matching 11 bases. Germline CDR1 is ENHRY and CDR2 is SYGVKD. J was trimmed by 4 bases and V by 7 bases; bases with no gene match: 6. The CDR3 runs to 15 residues. The CDR3 region has the DNA TGTGCCATCACGACTAGCGGGGCCCCTTACAATGAGCAGTTCTTC. Translation gives CAITTSGAPYNEQFF.

This clonotype was counted once. The V gene is TRBV5-6, the J gene TRBJ2-2, with TRBD2 matching 8 bases. CDR1 SGHDT and CDR2 YYEEEE come from the germline V gene. With V trimmed by 1 base and J by 2 bases, 10 bases remained unmatched. The length of the CDR3 is 18 residues. The CDR3 nucleotides are TGTGCCAGCAGCTTGTTGGGTCTGCTAGCGGGCAACACCGGGGAGCTGTTTTTT. This encodes CASSLLGLLAGNTGELFF.

This chain connects TRBV27 to TRBJ2-5, with TRBD1 as a possible D gene (6 bases). The CDR3 loop spans 14 amino acids. Trimming took off 8 bases at V and 5 bases at J, with 18 bases between the two ends. Germline CDR1 is MNHEY and CDR2 is SMNVEV (reference sequence). The CDR3 reads CASGDTRLLETQYF. CDR3 nucleotide sequence: TGTGCCAGCGGGGACACTAGACTCCTGGAGACCCAGTACTTC.

The J gene is TRBJ1-2, the V gene TRBV6-6, with 11 bases fitting TRBD1. From germline, CDR1 is MNHNY and CDR2 SVGAGI (reference sequence). After removal of 6 bases from V and 4 bases from J, the junction contained 4 bases not matched to a gene. The CDR3 consists of 14 residues. CDR3 nucleotide sequence: TGTGCCAGCAGCGGACAGGGGGCGAGCTATGGCTACACCTTC. It specifies CASSGQGASYGYTF.